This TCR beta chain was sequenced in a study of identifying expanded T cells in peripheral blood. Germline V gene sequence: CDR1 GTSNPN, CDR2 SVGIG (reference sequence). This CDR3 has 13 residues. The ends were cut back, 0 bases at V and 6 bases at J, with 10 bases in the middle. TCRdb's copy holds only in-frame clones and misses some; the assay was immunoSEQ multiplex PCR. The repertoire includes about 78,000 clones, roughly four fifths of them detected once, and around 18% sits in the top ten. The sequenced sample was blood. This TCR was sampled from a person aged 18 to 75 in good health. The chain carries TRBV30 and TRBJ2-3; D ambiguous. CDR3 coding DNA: TGTGCCTGGAGTGTACAGTCCTTCGATACGCAGTATTTT. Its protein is CAWSVQSFDTQYF. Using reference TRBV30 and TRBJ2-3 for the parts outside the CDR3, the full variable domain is SQTIHQWPATLVQPVGSPLSLECTVEGTSNPNLYWYRQAAGRGLQLLFYSVGIGQISSEVPQNLSASRPQDRQFILSSKKLLLSDSGFYLCAWSVQSFDTQYFGPGTRLTVL.